This passage covers 14 T cell receptor beta chains from one sample sequenced in a study of regulatory T cells in long-lasting Graves disease. Time point in this sample: newly diagnosed GD, antithyroid drugs for less than 3 months. From RNA extracted from PBMCs, the TCR library was made. In building TCR beta libraries, iRepertoire HTBI primers were used together with Arm-PCR of CDR3 regions. TCRdb called the multiplex PCR reads again in MiXCR, with one record for every CDR3 protein. The sample records about 350,000 distinct CDR3 sequences, 15% to 20% being singletons. In addition, the sample was reused for a study of T cells in Graves' hyperthyroidism and ophthalmopathy.

The sample was peripheral blood mononuclear cells (PBMCs), taken at new diagnosis, from a patient treated with antithyroid drugs. The receptors come from a man aged 40-55 years with Graves disease.

In this sample, this clonotype turned up many times. J is TRBJ2-2 and V is TRBV20-1; no reliable D call. The germline gives CDR1 DFQATT, CDR2 SNEGSKA (reference sequence). V was trimmed by 1 base and J by 4 bases, leaving 13 bases between them. The CDR3 has 15 amino acids. CDR3 loop: CSARVSWLGTGELFF. The CDR3 DNA is TGCAGTGCTAGAGTTAGCTGGTTGGGCACCGGGGAGCTGTTTTTT.

This clonotype has just a few counts. The chain links TRBV20-1 to TRBJ2-2; TRBD2 matches 15 bases. The CDR3 extends over 18 amino acids. Germline V lookup: CDR1 DFQATT, CDR2 SNEGSKA (reference sequence). The trim removed 2 bases at V and 10 bases at J, leaving 14 bases unmatched. Here the CDR3 DNA reads TGCAGTGCTAGACCGGGACTAGCGGGGGGCTTCCGGGGCGAGGAGCTGTTTTTT. Its protein is CSARPGLAGGFRGEELFF.

This clonotype was found many times. CDR3: CSAREKGPYNEQFF. For the CDR3, the DNA is TGCAGTGCTAGAGAGAAAGGGCCCTACAATGAGCAGTTCTTC. The J gene is TRBJ2-1, the V gene TRBV20-1; D gene ambiguous. The CDR3 covers 14 residues. The germline V gene has CDR1 DFQATT and CDR2 SNEGSKA (reference sequence). The V gene lost 0 bases and the J gene lost 2 bases, with 8 bases spanning the gap.

This clonotype was found a few times. The rearrangement uses TRBV10-3 and TRBJ2-2; TRBD1 agrees at 10 bases. Germline loops: CDR1 ENHRY, CDR2 SYGVKD. This CDR3 is 14 amino acids long. Trimming took 6 bases from V and 4 from J; bases not matched to a gene: 2. The CDR3 nucleotides are TGTGCCATCAGGGACAGGGGGACCACCGGGGAGCTGTTTTTT. Residues: CAIRDRGTTGELFF.

This chain connects TRBV19 to TRBJ2-5, with no clear D. There are 15 residues in the CDR3. Trimming left V 3 bases short and J 1 base short, with 12 bases between. CDR1 and CDR2 from the germline V gene are LNHDA and SQIVND (reference sequence). CDR3 region: CASSIRFAIQETQYF. CDR3 DNA sequence: TGTGCCAGTAGTATTAGATTTGCAATCCAAGAGACCCAGTACTTC.

Ten or more counts support this clonotype. The rearrangement links TRBV20-1 to TRBJ2-5; TRBD2 is a possible D gene (6 bases). V lost 5 bases and J lost 5, with 12 bases in between. Germline V lookup: CDR1 DFQATT, CDR2 SNEGSKA (reference sequence). CDR3 length: 12 amino acids. CDR3 loop: CSASLRDETQYF. As DNA, the CDR3 is TGCAGTGCTTCCCTGCGGGACGAGACCCAGTACTTC.

The chain joins TRBV5-1 to TRBJ1-1, with a tentative D call TRBD1 (6 bases). CDR3 length equals 14 residues. The germline V gene has CDR1 SGHRS and CDR2 YFSETQ. V gave up 4 bases and J gave up 4 bases, with 14 bases separating them. CDR3 DNA: TGCGCCAGCAGCGAGCAGGGGTGGGGCACTGAAGCTTTCTTT. As protein: CASSEQGWGTEAFF.

In its sample, this clonotype was seen many times. This sequence joins TRBV5-1 and TRBJ2-7; possibly TRBD1 for D (6 bases). The CDR3 covers 14 residues. Trimming removed 0 bases from V and 4 bases from J, with 11 bases in between. CDR1 and CDR2 from the germline V gene are SGHRS and YFSETQ. CDR3 amino acids: CASSLVVGTYEQYF. The CDR3 DNA is TGCGCCAGCAGCTTGGTCGTCGGGACATACGAGCAGTACTTC.

This clonotype was observed a few times. The chain employs TRBV12-5 and TRBJ1-1, with D perhaps matching TRBD1 (6 bases). The CDR3 totals 15 residues. The V end was cut by 7 bases, the J end by 4 bases, with 19 bases between. CDR1 and CDR2 from the germline V gene are LGHNT and FRNRAP. CDR3 amino acids: CASALYLGGGTEAFF. The DNA of the CDR3 is TGTGCTAGTGCCTTGTACTTGGGGGGCGGCACTGAAGCTTTCTTT. The whole variable domain, filled in from reference TRBV12-5 and TRBJ1-1, reads DARVTQTPRHKVTEMGQEVTMRCQPILGHNTVFWYRQTMMQGLELLAYFRNRAPLDDSGMPKDRFSAEMPDATLATLKIQPSEPRDSAVYFCASALYLGGGTEAFFGQGTRLTVV.

This clonotype was detected only a few times. The chain uses TRBV15 and TRBJ2-2; perhaps TRBD2 as D (7 bases). Trimming shortened V by 3 bases and J by 2 bases, and 13 bases separated the two germline ends. CDR1 is LNHNV and CDR2 is YYDKDF in the germline V gene (reference sequence). The CDR3 is 16 amino acids. CDR3 amino acids: CATSRGAGVNTGELFF. CDR3 bases: TGTGCCACCAGCAGGGGGGCGGGGGTCAACACCGGGGAGCTGTTTTTT.

This clonotype occurred a few times. The chain links TRBV6-2 or TRBV6-3 to TRBJ2-7; D might be TRBD1 (5 bases). The CDR3 covers 14 residues. V lost 2 bases, J lost 1 base, and 9 bases lay in between. The germline V gene encodes CDR1 MNHEY and CDR2 SVGEGT. The CDR3 sequence is CASSYRRGSYEQYF. The CDR3 region has the DNA TGTGCCAGCAGTTACCGTAGGGGTTCCTACGAGCAGTACTTC.

To note about this clonotype: Being one base from a much bigger clone, this may be a read error. This chain links TRBV28 with TRBJ2-4; D might be TRBD1 (5 bases). Trimming shortened V by 3 bases and J by 13 bases, and 22 bases separated the two germline ends. The CDR3 totals 15 residues. CDR1 MDHEN and CDR2 SYDVKM come from the germline V gene. CDR3 amino acids: CASSLDNQYYNEQYF. In DNA form, the CDR3 reads TGTGCCAGCAGTTTGGACAACCAATACTACAATGAGCAGTACTTC.

A few counts support this clonotype. DNA of the CDR3: TGTGCCAGCAGTTTATTCAGGGGGCTCCAGCCCCAGCATTTT. Encoded protein: CASSLFRGLQPQHF. The chain joins TRBV12-3 or TRBV12-4 to TRBJ1-5; 8 bases are shared with TRBD1. The CDR3 is 14 amino acids. J lost 7 bases, V lost 2 bases, and 4 bases had no gene match.

This clonotype was found many times. The chain joins TRBV7-3 to TRBJ2-1; TRBD1 might be the D (6 bases). Trimming took off 2 bases at V and 4 bases at J, with 12 bases between the two ends. CDR1 and CDR2 (germline): SGHTA, FQGTGA. The CDR3 consists of 15 residues. The CDR3: CASSLDRGHYNEQFF. CDR3 sequence (DNA): TGTGCCAGCAGCTTAGATAGGGGACATTACAATGAGCAGTTCTTC. Filled out from reference TRBV7-3 and TRBJ2-1, the complete variable domain reads GAGVSQTPSNKVTEKGKYVELRCDPISGHTALYWYRQSLGQGPEFLIYFQGTGAADDSGLPNDRFFAVRPEGSVSTLKIQRTERGDSAVYLCASSLDRGHYNEQFFGPGTRLTVL.